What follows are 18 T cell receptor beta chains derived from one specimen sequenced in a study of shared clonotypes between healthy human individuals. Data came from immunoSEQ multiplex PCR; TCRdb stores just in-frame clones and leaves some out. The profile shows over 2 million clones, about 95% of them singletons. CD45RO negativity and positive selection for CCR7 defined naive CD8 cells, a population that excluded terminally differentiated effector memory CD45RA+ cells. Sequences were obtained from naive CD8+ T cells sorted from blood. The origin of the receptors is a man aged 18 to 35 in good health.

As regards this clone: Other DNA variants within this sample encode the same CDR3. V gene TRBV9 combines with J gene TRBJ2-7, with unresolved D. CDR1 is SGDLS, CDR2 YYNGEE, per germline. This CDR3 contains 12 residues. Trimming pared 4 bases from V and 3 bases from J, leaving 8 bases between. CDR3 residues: CASSPRDYEQYF. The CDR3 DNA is TGTGCCAGCAGCCCAAGGGACTACGAGCAGTACTTC.

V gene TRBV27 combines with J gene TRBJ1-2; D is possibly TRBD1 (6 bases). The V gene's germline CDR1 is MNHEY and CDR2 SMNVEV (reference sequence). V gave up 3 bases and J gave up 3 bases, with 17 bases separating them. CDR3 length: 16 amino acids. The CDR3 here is CASSLRGLGGDYGYTF. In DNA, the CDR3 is TGTGCCAGCAGTTTGAGGGGTCTGGGGGGCGACTATGGCTACACCTTC.

CDR3 region: CASSLDAPNTIYF. The DNA of the CDR3 is TGTGCCAGCAGCTTAGATGCCCCCAACACCATATATTTT. V gene TRBV11-2 combines with J gene TRBJ1-3; no clear D gene. V was pared by 0 bases and J by 7 bases, with 7 bases between. CDR1 SGHAT and CDR2 FQNNGV come from the germline V gene. The CDR3 spans 13 residues.

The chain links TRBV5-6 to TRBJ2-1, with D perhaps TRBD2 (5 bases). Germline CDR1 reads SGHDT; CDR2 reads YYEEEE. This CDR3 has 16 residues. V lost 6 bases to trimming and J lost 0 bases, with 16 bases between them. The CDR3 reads CASTSRRRISYNEQFF. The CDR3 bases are TGTGCCAGCACCTCGAGAAGGAGGATCTCCTACAATGAGCAGTTCTTC.

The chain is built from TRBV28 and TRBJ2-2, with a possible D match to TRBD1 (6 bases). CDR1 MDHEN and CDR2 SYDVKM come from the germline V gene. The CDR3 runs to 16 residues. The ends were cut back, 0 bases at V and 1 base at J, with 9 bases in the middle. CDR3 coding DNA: TGTGCCAGCAGTTTATGGGCACAGGGGAACACCGGGGAGCTGTTTTTT. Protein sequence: CASSLWAQGNTGELFF.

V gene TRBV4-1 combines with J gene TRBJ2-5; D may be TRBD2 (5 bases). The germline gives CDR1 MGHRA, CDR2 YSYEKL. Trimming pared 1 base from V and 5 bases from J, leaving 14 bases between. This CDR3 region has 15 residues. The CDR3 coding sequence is TGCGCCAGCAGCCAAGGCGAGTCCTCGGGGGAGACCCAGTACTTC. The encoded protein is CASSQGESSGETQYF.

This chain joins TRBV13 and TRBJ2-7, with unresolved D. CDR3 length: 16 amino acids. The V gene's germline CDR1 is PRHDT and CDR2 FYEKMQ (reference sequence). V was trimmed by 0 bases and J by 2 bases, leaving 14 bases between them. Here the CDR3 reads CASSLGRLVGAYEQYF. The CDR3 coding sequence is TGTGCCAGCAGCTTAGGCCGCTTAGTCGGAGCCTACGAGCAGTACTTC.

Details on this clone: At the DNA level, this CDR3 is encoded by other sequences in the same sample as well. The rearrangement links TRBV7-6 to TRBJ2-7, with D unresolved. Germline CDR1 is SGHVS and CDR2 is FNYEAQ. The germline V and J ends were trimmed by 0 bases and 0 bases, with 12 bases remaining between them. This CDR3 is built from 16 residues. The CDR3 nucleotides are TGTGCCAGCAGCTTAGCCTCCGGACGAAGCTCCTACGAGCAGTACTTC. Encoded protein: CASSLASGRSSYEQYF.

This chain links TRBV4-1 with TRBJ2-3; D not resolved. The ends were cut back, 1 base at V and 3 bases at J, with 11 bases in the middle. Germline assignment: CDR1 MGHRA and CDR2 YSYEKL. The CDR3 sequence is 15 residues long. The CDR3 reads CASSQVVGVTDTQYF. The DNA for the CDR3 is TGCGCCAGCAGCCAAGTTGTTGGGGTAACAGATACGCAGTATTTT.

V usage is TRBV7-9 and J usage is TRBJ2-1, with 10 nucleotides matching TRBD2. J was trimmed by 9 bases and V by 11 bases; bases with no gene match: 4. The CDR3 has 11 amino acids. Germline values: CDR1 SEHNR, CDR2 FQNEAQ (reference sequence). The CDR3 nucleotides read TGTGCCCTAGCGGGAGACGCTGAGCAGTTCTTC. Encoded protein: CALAGDAEQFF. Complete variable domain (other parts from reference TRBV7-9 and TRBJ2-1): DTGVSQNPRHKITKRGQNVTFRCDPISEHNRLYWYRQTLGQGPEFLTYFQNEAQLEKSRLLSDRFSAERPKGSFSTLEIQRTEQGDSAMYLCALAGDAEQFFGPGTRLTVL.

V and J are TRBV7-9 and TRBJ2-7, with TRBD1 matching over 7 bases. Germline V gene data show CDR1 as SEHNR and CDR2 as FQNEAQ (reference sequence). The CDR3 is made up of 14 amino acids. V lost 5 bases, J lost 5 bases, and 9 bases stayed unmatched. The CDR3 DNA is TGTGCCAGCAGCCCGTCGACAGGGAACCACGAGCAGTACTTC. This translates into CASSPSTGNHEQYF.

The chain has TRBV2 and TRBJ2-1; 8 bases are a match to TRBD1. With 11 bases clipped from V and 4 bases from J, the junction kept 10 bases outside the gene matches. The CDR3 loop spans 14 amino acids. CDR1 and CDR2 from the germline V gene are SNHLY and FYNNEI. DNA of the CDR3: TGTGCCGGCCTAAGGACAGGGATATACAATGAGCAGTTCTTC. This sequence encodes CAGLRTGIYNEQFF.

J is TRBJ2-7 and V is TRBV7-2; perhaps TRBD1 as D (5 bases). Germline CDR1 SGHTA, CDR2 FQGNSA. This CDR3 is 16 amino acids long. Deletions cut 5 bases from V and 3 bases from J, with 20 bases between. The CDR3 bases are TGTGCCAGCAGCCCTCGGGCCCTTGGGGCTTTCTACGAGCAGTACTTC. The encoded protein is CASSPRALGAFYEQYF.

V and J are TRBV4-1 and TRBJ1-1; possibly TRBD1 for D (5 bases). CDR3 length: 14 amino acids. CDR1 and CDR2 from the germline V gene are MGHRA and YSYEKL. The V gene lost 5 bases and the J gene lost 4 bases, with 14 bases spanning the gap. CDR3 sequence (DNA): TGCGCCAGCAGCAACGAACAGGTTCTCACTGAAGCTTTCTTT. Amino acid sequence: CASSNEQVLTEAFF.

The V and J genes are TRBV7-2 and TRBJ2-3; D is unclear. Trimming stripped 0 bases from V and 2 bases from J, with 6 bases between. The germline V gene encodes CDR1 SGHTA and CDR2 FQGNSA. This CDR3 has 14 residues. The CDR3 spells CASSLAQVTDTQYF. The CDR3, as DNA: TGTGCCAGCAGCTTAGCGCAGGTCACAGATACGCAGTATTTT.

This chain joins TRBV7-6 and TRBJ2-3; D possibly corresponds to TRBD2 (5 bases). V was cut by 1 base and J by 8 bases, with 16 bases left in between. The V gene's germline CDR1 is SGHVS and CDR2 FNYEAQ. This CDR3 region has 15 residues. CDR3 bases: TGTGCCAGCAGCTTAGTTGCGGAGAGGGTTGGTACGCAGTATTTT. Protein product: CASSLVAERVGTQYF.

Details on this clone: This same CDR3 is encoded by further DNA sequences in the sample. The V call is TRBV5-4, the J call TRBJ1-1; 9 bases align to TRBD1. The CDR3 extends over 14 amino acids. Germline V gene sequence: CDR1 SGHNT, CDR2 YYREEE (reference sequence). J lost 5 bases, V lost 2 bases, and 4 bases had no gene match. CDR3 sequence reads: CASSLQGAGTEAFF. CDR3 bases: TGTGCCAGCAGCTTACAGGGGGCTGGAACTGAAGCTTTCTTT.

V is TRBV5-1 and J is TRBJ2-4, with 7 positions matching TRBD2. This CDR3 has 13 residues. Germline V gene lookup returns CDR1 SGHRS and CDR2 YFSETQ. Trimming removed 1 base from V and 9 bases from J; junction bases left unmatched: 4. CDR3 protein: CASSLTSEGIQYF. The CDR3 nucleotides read TGCGCCAGCAGCTTGACTAGCGAAGGCATTCAGTACTTC.